These 27 T cell receptor beta chains came from one sample sequenced in a study of T cell clonality in common variable immunodeficiency. Measured with immunoSEQ multiplex PCR; TCRdb has only the in-frame clones, and not every one. Observed in the sample are some 50,000 clones, none of them singletons. Sequenced material: peripheral blood mononuclear cells. The receptors were sampled from a person aged 18 to 75 in good health.

This clone has more than one count but fewer than ten. The read ends 3 residues early relative to the CDR3; the germline J gene fills the gap. The chain links TRBV7-8 to TRBJ2-7; TRBD1 matches 8 bases. The CDR3 is 16 residues long. Germline V gives CDR1 SGHVS, CDR2 FQNEAQ. With 5 bases clipped from V and 4 bases from J, the junction kept 13 bases outside the gene matches. CDR3 DNA, as far as it was read: TGTGCCAGCAGCCCCCGGCCGGGACAGGAGCCATACGAG. It codes for CASSPRPGQEPYE. The entire CDR3 protein reads CASSPRPGQEPYEQYF.

In this sample, this clone turned up many times. The read gets to within 3 residues of the CDR3 end, and the germline J gene fills in the rest. The V and J genes are TRBV7-9 and TRBJ2-1; no firm D call. V dropped 5 bases and J dropped 3 bases, with 14 bases sitting between them. This CDR3 region has 15 residues. CDR1 is SEHNR, CDR2 FQNEAQ, per germline (reference sequence). The sequenced part of the CDR3 DNA is TGTGCCAGCAGCCCCAGAGTGAAGAACTACAATGAG. This gives the protein CASSPRVKNYNE. The CDR3 in full is CASSPRVKNYNEQFF.

This clone was counted many times. The missing CDR3 end, 3 residues past where the read stops, is filled in from the germline J gene. The chain combines TRBV9 with TRBJ2-3, with 11 bases matching TRBD2. Germline loops: CDR1 SGDLS, CDR2 YYNGEE. The length of the CDR3 is 15 residues. Losses at the gene ends were 3 bases for V and 2 bases for J; bases not matched to a gene: 2. CDR3 sequence reads: CASSASGGTTDTQYF. CDR3 bases read: TGTGCCAGCAGCGCTAGCGGGGGGACCACAGATACG.

This clone was recorded many times. The read ends 3 residues before the CDR3 terminus; that terminus is restored from the germline J gene. This chain connects TRBV5-4 to TRBJ2-1; D not certain. This CDR3 is 15 amino acids long. The V end was cut by 0 bases, the J end by 1 base, with 8 bases between. CDR1 SGHNT and CDR2 YYREEE come from the germline V gene (reference sequence). The CDR3 loop reads CASSLAEVSYNEQFF. CDR3 DNA, as far as it was read: TGTGCCAGCAGCTTGGCCGAGGTATCCTACAATGAG.

This clone was counted at least ten times. CDR3 bases read: TGCGCCAGCAGCTTGGCCCCTAGCGGGAAAGACCAAGAGACC. As protein: CASSLAPSGKDQET. The CDR3, in full, reads CASSLAPSGKDQETQYF. The chain uses TRBV5-1 and TRBJ2-5; 9 bases are shared with TRBD2. The CDR3 is cut off 3 residues early in the read; its end comes from the germline J gene. V was pared by 0 bases and J by 0 bases, with 6 bases of the junction left unmatched. The CDR3 sequence is 17 residues long. CDR1 and CDR2 (germline): SGHRS, YFSETQ.

This clone was seen repeatedly, ten times or more. With the read ending 3 residues before the CDR3 end, the germline J gene is used to fill in that end. The rearrangement joins TRBV5-6 to TRBJ1-5; D possibly corresponds to TRBD1 (6 bases). The germline CDR1 and CDR2 sequences are SGHDT and YYEEEE. Trimming cost V 3 bases and J 3 bases, with 7 bases left between them. CDR3 length: 13 amino acids. The CDR3: CASSWGPNQPQHF. The covered CDR3 bases are TGTGCCAGCAGCTGGGGGCCCAATCAGCCC. Complete variable domain (other parts from reference TRBV5-6 and TRBJ1-5): DAGVTQSPTHLIKTRGQQVTLRCSPKSGHDTVSWYQQALGQGPQFIFQYYEEEERQRGNFPDRFSGHQFPNYSSELNVNALLLGDSALYLCASSWGPNQPQHFGDGTRLSIL.

Concerning this clone: The observed sequence ends 3 residues before the CDR3 terminus, with the missing tail filled in from the germline J gene. The genes are TRBV2 and TRBJ2-2; 9 bases are shared with TRBD1. The CDR3 runs to 14 residues. Germline-derived CDR1 and CDR2 are SNHLY and FYNNEI. This CDR3 is CASRRDRVEEKLFF. The part of the CDR3 DNA that was read is TGTGCCAGCAGAAGGGACAGGGTAGAAGAAAAG.

This clone came up many times. The CDR3 end lies 3 residues beyond the end of the read and is filled in from the germline J gene. The rearrangement links TRBV4-2 to TRBJ2-5; maybe TRBD2 (6 bases). Trimming took 4 bases from V and 4 from J, leaving 22 bases between them. Germline V gives CDR1 LGHNA, CDR2 YNFKEQ. This CDR3 is built from 17 residues. The covered CDR3 bases are TGTGCCAGCAGCCTAGGCGCGGGCGGGGCGGGGAGAGAGACC. Translated, it gives CASSLGAGGAGRET. The CDR3 reads in full as CASSLGAGGAGRETQYF.

The table lists this clone with many counts. The CDR3 is cut off 3 residues early in the read; its end comes from the germline J gene. The chain uses TRBV7-2 and TRBJ1-1, with D possibly being TRBD1 (6 bases). The V gene lost 5 bases and the J gene lost 6 bases, with 19 bases spanning the gap. The CDR3 totals 15 residues. Per germline, CDR1 SGHTA and CDR2 FQGNSA. This CDR3 is CASSPRTETGAEAFF. The covered CDR3 bases are TGTGCCAGCAGCCCCCGGACAGAAACGGGCGCTGAA. The full variable domain, in which reference TRBV7-2 and TRBJ1-1 provide the parts outside the CDR3, is GAGVSQSPSNKVTEKGKDVELRCDPISGHTALYWYRQSLGQGLEFLIYFQGNSAPDKSGLPSDRFSAERTGGSVSTLTIQRTQQEDSAVYLCASSPRTETGAEAFFGQGTRLTVV.

This clone has a count of ten or more. The read terminates 3 residues before the CDR3 end, so the remaining end is supplied by the germline J gene. The J gene is TRBJ1-5, the V gene TRBV19; a weak D match, TRBD1 (5 bases). With 3 bases removed from V and 2 bases from J, the gap between germline ends came to 11 bases. This CDR3 contains 15 residues. CDR1 LNHDA and CDR2 SQIVND come from the germline V gene (reference sequence). The part of the CDR3 DNA that was read is TGTGCCAGTAGTATTCTCGGGGGTGGCAATCAGCCC. Amino acid sequence: CASSILGGGNQP. The complete CDR3 sequence is CASSILGGGNQPQHF.

In its sample, this clone was seen many times. Coverage ceases 3 residues before the CDR3 finishes, and the germline J gene fills in the end. The rearrangement links TRBV20-1 to TRBJ2-4; 10 bases map to TRBD1. Per the germline V gene, CDR1 is DFQATT and CDR2 is SNEGSKA (reference sequence). J was trimmed by 8 bases and V by 5 bases; bases with no gene match: 12. The CDR3 is made up of 15 amino acids. The CDR3 bases that were read are TGCAGTGCTTCCATAGGGGACAGGGGTTACTACATT. It specifies CSASIGDRGYYI. The entire CDR3 sequence reads CSASIGDRGYYIQYF.

This clone appeared many times. The read halts 3 residues ahead of the CDR3 end, with the missing end drawn from the germline J gene. The chain is built from TRBV20-1 and TRBJ2-7; TRBD1 agrees at 8 bases. CDR1 and CDR2 from the germline V gene are DFQATT and SNEGSKA (reference sequence). The CDR3 spans 13 residues. V trimming: 6 bases; J trimming: 5 bases; junction bases outside the gene matches: 9. The DNA read from the CDR3 is TGCAGTGCCCTGGCCTCAGGGGGCAACGAG. This gives the protein CSALASGGNE. The CDR3 in its entirety is CSALASGGNEQYF.

The table lists this clone with many counts. The sequence runs out 3 residues before the end of the CDR3; the remainder is reconstructed from the germline J gene. The chain links TRBV5-5 to TRBJ1-1; D gene uncertain. CDR3 length: 15 residues. Germline values: CDR1 SGHKS, CDR2 YYEKEE (reference sequence). V was pared by 2 bases and J by 2 bases, with 13 bases between. CDR3 DNA (partial): TGTGCCAGCAGCTTCTTATCCGGGGTTAACACTGAA. Translation gives CASSFLSGVNTE. The CDR3 as a whole reads CASSFLSGVNTEAFF.

This clone was seen many times. The CDR3 goes on 3 residues after the read ends, and that part is filled in from the germline J gene. The gene calls are TRBV18 and TRBJ2-1; D is possibly TRBD2 (6 bases). V shed 3 bases and J shed 0 bases, with 12 bases lying between them. This CDR3 is built from 16 residues. Looked up from germline, CDR1 is KGHSH and CDR2 is LQKENI. The sequenced CDR3 bases are TGTGCCAGCTCACCGATGACGACTAGCTCCTACAATGAG. Protein: CASSPMTTSSYNE. Given in full, the CDR3 is CASSPMTTSSYNEQFF. Looking up the rest from reference TRBV18 and TRBJ2-1 gives the full variable domain: NAGVMQNPRHLVRRRGQEARLRCSPMKGHSHVYWYRQLPEEGLKFMVYLQKENIIDESGMPKERFSAEFPKEGPSILRIQQVVRGDSAAYFCASSPMTTSSYNEQFFGPGTRLTVL.

This clone was seen repeatedly, ten times or more. The read ends 3 residues early relative to the CDR3; the germline J gene fills the gap. The chain is built from TRBV2 and TRBJ2-4; D may be TRBD1 (5 bases). V lost 7 bases to trimming and J lost 0 bases, with 16 bases between them. The CDR3 has 16 residues. Germline lookup yields CDR1 SNHLY and CDR2 FYNNEI. Partial CDR3 DNA: TGTGCCAGCAAAGTAGAGACAGTGCTAGCCAAAAACATT. As protein: CASKVETVLAKNI. The CDR3 reads in full as CASKVETVLAKNIQYF.

In this sample, this clone turned up many times. The DNA ends 3 residues before the CDR3 does, and the rest of the CDR3 is filled in from the germline J gene. The chain has TRBV5-1 and TRBJ2-5, with 9 bases fitting TRBD2. This CDR3 is built from 15 residues. Germline CDR1 is SGHRS and CDR2 is YFSETQ. J lost 4 bases, V lost 3 bases, and 7 bases had no gene match. The CDR3 loop reads CASSSPELAGETQYF. The sequenced part of the CDR3 DNA is TGCGCCAGCAGCTCCCCCGAACTAGCGGGAGAGACC.

Ten or more counts support this clone. The read finishes 3 residues shy of the CDR3 end, and the germline J gene is used to complete it. The identical CDR3 is also encoded by other nucleotide sequences in the sample. The gene calls are TRBV5-1 and TRBJ2-7; a possible D gene is TRBD1 (6 bases). Trimming removed 2 bases from V and 2 bases from J, with 11 bases in between. The CDR3 covers 14 residues. CDR1 SGHRS and CDR2 YFSETQ come from the germline V gene. CDR3 DNA (partial): TGCGCCAGCAGCTTCACCGGGACAACCTACGAG. This codes for CASSFTGTTYE. The full CDR3 reads CASSFTGTTYEQYF.

This clone came up many times. The read ends 3 residues early relative to the CDR3; the germline J gene fills the gap. The rearrangement joins TRBV7-8 to TRBJ1-1; D not resolved. CDR1 is SGHVS and CDR2 is FQNEAQ in the germline V gene. There are 15 residues in the CDR3. Trimming stripped 5 bases from V and 2 bases from J, with 15 bases between. The CDR3 is CASSTKGGRNTEAFF. CDR3 DNA (partial): TGTGCCAGCAGCACCAAAGGCGGTCGAAACACTGAA.

This clone occurred many times. The read halts 3 residues ahead of the CDR3 end, with the missing end drawn from the germline J gene. The V and J genes are TRBV4-2 and TRBJ2-5, with a tentative D call TRBD2 (6 bases). Germline V CDR1 and CDR2: LGHNA, YNFKEQ. The length of the CDR3 is 14 residues. V was trimmed by 0 bases and J by 3 bases, leaving 8 bases between them. This CDR3 is CASSQDRREETQYF. The CDR3 bases that were read are TGTGCCAGCAGCCAAGATAGGAGGGAAGAGACC.

This clone showed up many times. The CDR3: CAWSGGETEAFF. CDR3 DNA, as far as it was read: TGTGCCTGGAGTGGGGGCGAGACTGAA. The chain couples TRBV30 to TRBJ1-1, with D tentatively TRBD1 (5 bases). The read is 3 residues too short to cover the CDR3 end, so that end is filled in from the germline J gene. Between the trimmed V and J ends, which lost 1 base and 5 bases, there was a span of 8 bases. CDR1 GTSNPN and CDR2 SVGIG come from the germline V gene (reference sequence). The CDR3 extends over 12 amino acids.

Ten or more counts support this clone. The part of the CDR3 DNA that was read is TGTGCCATCGGTATGACAGGGGAGGGCACTGAA. It encodes CAIGMTGEGTE. The full CDR3 is CAIGMTGEGTEAFF. The chain has TRBV10-3 and TRBJ1-1; 8 bases are shared with TRBD1. Read coverage stops 3 residues before the CDR3 terminus; the germline J gene supplies the remainder. The CDR3 length is 14 residues. Germline V gene data show CDR1 as ENHRY and CDR2 as SYGVKD. The V segment lost 8 bases and the J segment 4 bases; nucleotides outside the gene matches: 9.

This clone was detected many times. Read coverage stops 3 residues before the CDR3 terminus; the germline J gene supplies the remainder. The rearrangement links TRBV5-1 to TRBJ1-2; 9 nucleotides match TRBD1. This CDR3 is built from 13 residues. Germline V lookup: CDR1 SGHRS, CDR2 YFSETQ. V trimming: 4 bases; J trimming: 6 bases; junction bases outside the gene matches: 4. The covered CDR3 bases are TGCGCCAGCAGCGGGGGACAGGGCCATGGC. Translated: CASSGGQGHG. The CDR3 in full is CASSGGQGHGYTF.

This clone was counted ten times or more. The CDR3 end lies 3 residues beyond the end of the read and is filled in from the germline J gene. The V gene is TRBV30, the J gene TRBJ2-3, with 8 bases fitting TRBD2. Germline CDR1 GTSNPN, CDR2 SVGIG (reference sequence). This CDR3 is built from 13 residues. CDR3 in amino acids: CAGSGGVQETQYF. The sequenced CDR3 bases are TGTGCCGGGTCGGGGGGGGTACAAGAGACG.

This clone was detected ten times or more. The missing CDR3 end, 3 residues past where the read stops, is filled in from the germline J gene. The chain has TRBV7-2 and TRBJ2-7; the D is unclear. CDR3 length equals 14 residues. Germline V lookup: CDR1 SGHTA, CDR2 FQGNSA. V lost 1 base to trimming and J lost 3 bases, with 10 bases between them. The CDR3 region is CASSLVLVNYEQYF. CDR3 bases read: TGTGCCAGCAGCTTAGTTCTAGTGAACTACGAG.

This clone was picked up many times. From the germline J gene comes the end of the CDR3, since the read stops 3 residues before it. The chain combines TRBV2 with TRBJ1-1; D might be TRBD1 (6 bases). Germline V lookup: CDR1 SNHLY, CDR2 FYNNEI. V gave up 7 bases and J gave up 1 base, with 10 bases separating them. This CDR3 spans 13 amino acids. Partial CDR3 DNA: TGTGCCAGCAAGATGACAGGGAACACTGAA. Translation gives CASKMTGNTE. The full CDR3 protein is CASKMTGNTEAFF.

This clone showed up many times. The missing CDR3 end, 3 residues past where the read stops, is filled in from the germline J gene. The chain combines TRBV7-8 with TRBJ1-4, with 7 bases matching TRBD1. This CDR3 contains 14 residues. Germline CDR1 reads SGHVS; CDR2 reads FQNEAQ. Trimming removed 5 bases from V and 6 bases from J; junction bases left unmatched: 6. CDR3 DNA, as far as it was read: TGTGCCAGCAGCGCCCACAGGGGTGATGAAAAA. Its protein product is CASSAHRGDEK. The full CDR3 is CASSAHRGDEKLFF. Full variable domain (remainder filled in from reference TRBV7-8 and TRBJ1-4): GAGVSQSPRYKVAKRGQDVALRCDPISGHVSLFWYQQALGQGPEFLTYFQNEAQLDKSGLPSDRFFAERPEGSVSTLKIQRTQQEDSAVYLCASSAHRGDEKLFFGSGTQLSVL.

In this sample, this clone turned up many times. The read comes to an end 3 residues before the CDR3 does, leaving the germline J gene to fill in the end. This chain connects TRBV5-1 to TRBJ2-1; 8 bases map to TRBD2. CDR1 and CDR2 (germline): SGHRS, YFSETQ. The CDR3 consists of 15 residues. The J segment lost 0 bases and the V segment lost 5 bases, leaving 4 bases of the junction unmatched. Incomplete CDR3 DNA: TGCGCCAGCAGTCGGGAGGGGAGCTCCTACAATGAG. It is translated as CASSREGSSYNE. The CDR3, in full, reads CASSREGSSYNEQFF.